The 2 T cell receptor beta chains given below trace back to one sample, sequenced in a study of regulatory T cells in long-lasting Graves disease. In building TCR beta libraries, iRepertoire HTBI primers were used together with Arm-PCR of CDR3 regions. TCRdb analysed the multiplex PCR reads with MiXCR anew, one entry per CDR3 protein. This sample carries about 470,000 distinct CDR3 sequences, about a fifth of them seen once, and the ten largest clones take over 7.5%. Specified time point: persistent/refractory GD, antithyroid drugs over 5 years with positive TRAb. Scientists built the TCR library using RNA that was extracted from PBMCs. Sample: peripheral blood mononuclear cells (PBMCs), taken when the disease was refractory, from a patient treated with antithyroid drugs. These receptors came from a female donor with Graves disease.

The chain uses TRBV7-9 and TRBJ2-4; possibly TRBD1 for D (5 bases). The CDR3 is 15 residues long. Germline V CDR1 and CDR2: SEHNR, FQNEAQ (reference sequence). Trimming removed 1 base at V and 7 bases at J, with 14 bases between. The CDR3 spells CASSLGKGKWNIQYF. The CDR3 DNA reads TGTGCCAGCAGCTTAGGAAAGGGGAAATGGAACATTCAGTACTTC.

The chain uses TRBV6-1 and TRBJ2-7; tentative D call: TRBD2 (8 bases). CDR3 length: 14 amino acids. Germline-derived CDR1 and CDR2 are MNHNS and SASEGT. Trimming pared 6 bases from V and 12 bases from J, leaving 24 bases between. Here the CDR3 DNA reads TGTGCCAGCAGCTCGGGGGGGCAGGGGGGAACTCCGTACTTC. This sequence encodes CASSSGGQGGTPYF.